This TCR beta chain comes out of a study of blood T cell repertoires in COVID-19. Study as a whole: Acute-phase and convalescent COVID-19 samples originated in the United States, Italy and Spain. From T cells, B-cell-depleted T cells, or PBMCs came the material, which was cDNA or gDNA.

Patients in Seattle were enrolled during active infection, then followed longitudinally. The ends were cut back, 0 bases at V and 1 base at J, with 9 bases in the middle. CDR3 length equals 15 residues. The germline gives CDR1 SEHNR, CDR2 FQNEAQ (reference sequence). Method: immunoSEQ multiplex PCR; TCRdb's copy keeps in-frame clones and lacks some. The sample has approximately 150,000 clones, 84% seen once. The chain uses TRBV7-9 and TRBJ1-1; D is perhaps TRBD1 (6 bases). The sequence derives from a man aged 25 to 40 with COVID-19, enrolled during active disease. Sequenced input: peripheral blood. The CDR3 nucleotides are TGTGCCAGCAGCTTAGCACAGGGTGGGAACACTGAAGCTTTCTTT. It encodes CASSLAQGGNTEAFF.